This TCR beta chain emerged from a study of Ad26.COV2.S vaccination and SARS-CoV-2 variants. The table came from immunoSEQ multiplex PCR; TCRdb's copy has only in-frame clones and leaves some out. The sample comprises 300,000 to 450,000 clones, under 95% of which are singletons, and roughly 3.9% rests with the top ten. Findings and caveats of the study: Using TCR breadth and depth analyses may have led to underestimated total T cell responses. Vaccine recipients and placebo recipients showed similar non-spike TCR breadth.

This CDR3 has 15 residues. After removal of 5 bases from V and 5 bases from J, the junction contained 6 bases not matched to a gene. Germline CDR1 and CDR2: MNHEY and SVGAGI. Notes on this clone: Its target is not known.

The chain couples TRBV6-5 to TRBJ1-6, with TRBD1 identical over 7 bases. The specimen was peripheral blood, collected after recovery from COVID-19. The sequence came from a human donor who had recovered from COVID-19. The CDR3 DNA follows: TGTGCCAGCAGTCGAATACAGGGGAATAATTCACCCCTCCACTTT. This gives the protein CASSRIQGNNSPLHF.